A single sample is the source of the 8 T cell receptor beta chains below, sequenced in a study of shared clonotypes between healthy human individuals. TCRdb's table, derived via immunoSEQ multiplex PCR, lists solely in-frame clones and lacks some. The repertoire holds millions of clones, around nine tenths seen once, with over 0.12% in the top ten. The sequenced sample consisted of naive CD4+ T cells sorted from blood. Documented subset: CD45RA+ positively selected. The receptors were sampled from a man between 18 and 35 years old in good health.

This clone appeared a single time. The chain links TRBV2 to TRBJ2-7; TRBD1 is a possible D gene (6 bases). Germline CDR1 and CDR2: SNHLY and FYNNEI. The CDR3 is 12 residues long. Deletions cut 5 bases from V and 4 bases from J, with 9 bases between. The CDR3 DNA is TGTGCCAGCAGTCAGGGGCTATACGAGCAGTACTTC. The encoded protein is CASSQGLYEQYF.

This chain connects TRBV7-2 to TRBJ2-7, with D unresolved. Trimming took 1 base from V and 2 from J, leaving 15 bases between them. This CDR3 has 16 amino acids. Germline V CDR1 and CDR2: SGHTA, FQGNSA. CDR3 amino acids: CASSLDAQVIAYEQYF. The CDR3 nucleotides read TGTGCCAGCAGCTTAGATGCCCAGGTGATAGCCTACGAGCAGTACTTC.

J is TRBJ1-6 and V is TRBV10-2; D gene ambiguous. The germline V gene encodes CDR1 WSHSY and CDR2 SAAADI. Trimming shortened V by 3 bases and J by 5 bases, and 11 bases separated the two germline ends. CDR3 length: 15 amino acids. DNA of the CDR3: TGCGCCAGCAGTGATACGGACCTTGATAATTCACCCCTCCACTTT. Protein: CASSDTDLDNSPLHF.

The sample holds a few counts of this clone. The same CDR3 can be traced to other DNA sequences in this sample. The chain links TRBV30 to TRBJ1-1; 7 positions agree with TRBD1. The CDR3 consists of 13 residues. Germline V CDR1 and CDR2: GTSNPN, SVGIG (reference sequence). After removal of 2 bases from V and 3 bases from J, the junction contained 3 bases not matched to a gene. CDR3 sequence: CAWSKGADTEAFF. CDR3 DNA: TGTGCCTGGAGTAAGGGGGCGGACACTGAAGCTTTCTTT.

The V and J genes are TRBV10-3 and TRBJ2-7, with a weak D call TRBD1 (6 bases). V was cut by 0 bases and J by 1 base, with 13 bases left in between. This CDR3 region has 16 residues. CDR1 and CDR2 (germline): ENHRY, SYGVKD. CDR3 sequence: CAISESAGALSYEQYF. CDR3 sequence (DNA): TGTGCCATCAGTGAGTCGGCAGGGGCCCTTTCCTACGAGCAGTACTTC.

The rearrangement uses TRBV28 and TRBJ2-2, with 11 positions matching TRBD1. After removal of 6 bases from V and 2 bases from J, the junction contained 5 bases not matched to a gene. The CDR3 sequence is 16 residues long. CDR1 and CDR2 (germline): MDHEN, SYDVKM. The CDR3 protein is CASRHGQGANTGELFF. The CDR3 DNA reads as TGTGCCAGCAGACACGGACAGGGGGCAAACACCGGGGAGCTGTTTTTT.

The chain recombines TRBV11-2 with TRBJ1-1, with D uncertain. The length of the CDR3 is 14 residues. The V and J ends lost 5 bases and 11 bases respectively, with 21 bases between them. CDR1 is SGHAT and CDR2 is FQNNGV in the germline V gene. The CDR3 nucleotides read TGTGCCAGCAGCGGTAACGGCCGGAATGACGCGGCTTTCTTT. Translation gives CASSGNGRNDAAFF.

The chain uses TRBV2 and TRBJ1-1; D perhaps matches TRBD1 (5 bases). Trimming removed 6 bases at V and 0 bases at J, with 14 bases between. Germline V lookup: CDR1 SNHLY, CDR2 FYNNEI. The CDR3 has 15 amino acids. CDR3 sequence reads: CASSGPGRMNTEAFF. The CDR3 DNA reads TGTGCCAGCAGCGGGCCAGGGCGTATGAACACTGAAGCTTTCTTT.